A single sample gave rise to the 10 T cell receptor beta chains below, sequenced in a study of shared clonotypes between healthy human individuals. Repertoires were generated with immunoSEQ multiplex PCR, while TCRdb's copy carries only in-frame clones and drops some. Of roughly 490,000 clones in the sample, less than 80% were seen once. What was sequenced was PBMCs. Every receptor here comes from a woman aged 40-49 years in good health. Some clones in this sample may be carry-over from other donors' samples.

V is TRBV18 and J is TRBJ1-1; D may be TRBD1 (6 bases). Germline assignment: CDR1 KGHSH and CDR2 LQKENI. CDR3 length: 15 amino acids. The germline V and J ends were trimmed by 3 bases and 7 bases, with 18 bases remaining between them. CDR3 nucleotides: TGTGCCAGCTCACCGTTAGGGGGAGTTGGGGTTGAAGCTTTCTTT. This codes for CASSPLGGVGVEAFF.

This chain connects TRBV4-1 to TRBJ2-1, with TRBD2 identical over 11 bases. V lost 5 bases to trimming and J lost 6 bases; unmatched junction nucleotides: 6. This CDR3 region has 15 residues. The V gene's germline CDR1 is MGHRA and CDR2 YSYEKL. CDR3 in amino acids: CASSTTSGVGNEQFF. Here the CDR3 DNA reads TGCGCCAGCAGCACGACTAGCGGGGTCGGCAATGAGCAGTTCTTC.

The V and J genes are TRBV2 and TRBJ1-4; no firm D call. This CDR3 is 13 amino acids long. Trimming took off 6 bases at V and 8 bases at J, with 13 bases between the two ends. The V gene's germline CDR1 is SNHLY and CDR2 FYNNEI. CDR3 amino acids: CASSPRTLEKLFF. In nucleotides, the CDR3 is TGTGCCAGCAGCCCCCGGACGCTCGAAAAACTGTTTTTT.

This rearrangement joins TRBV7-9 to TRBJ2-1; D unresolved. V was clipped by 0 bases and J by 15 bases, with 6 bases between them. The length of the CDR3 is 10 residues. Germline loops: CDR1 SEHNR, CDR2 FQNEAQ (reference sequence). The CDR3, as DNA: TGTGCCAGCAGCTTAGCGCGATGGTTCTTC. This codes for CASSLARWFF.

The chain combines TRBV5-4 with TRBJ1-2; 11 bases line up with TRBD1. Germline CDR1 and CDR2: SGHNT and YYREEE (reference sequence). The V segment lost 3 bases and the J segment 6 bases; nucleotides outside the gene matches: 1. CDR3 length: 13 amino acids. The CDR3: CASSWDRGNGYTF. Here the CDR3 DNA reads TGTGCCAGCAGCTGGGACAGGGGGAATGGCTACACCTTC. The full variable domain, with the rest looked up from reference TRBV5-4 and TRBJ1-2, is ETGVTQSPTHLIKTRGQQVTLRCSSQSGHNTVSWYQQALGQGPQFIFQYYREEENGRGNFPPRFSGLQFPNYSSELNVNALELDDSALYLCASSWDRGNGYTFGSGTRLTVV.

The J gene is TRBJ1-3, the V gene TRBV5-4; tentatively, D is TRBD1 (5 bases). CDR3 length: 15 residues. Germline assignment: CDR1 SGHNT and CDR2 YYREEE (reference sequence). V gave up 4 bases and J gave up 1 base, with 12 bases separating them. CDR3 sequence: CASSTAGLSGNTIYF. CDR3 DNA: TGTGCCAGCAGCACCGCAGGGTTATCTGGAAACACCATATATTTT. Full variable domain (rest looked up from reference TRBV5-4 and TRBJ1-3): ETGVTQSPTHLIKTRGQQVTLRCSSQSGHNTVSWYQQALGQGPQFIFQYYREEENGRGNFPPRFSGLQFPNYSSELNVNALELDDSALYLCASSTAGLSGNTIYFGEGSWLTVV.

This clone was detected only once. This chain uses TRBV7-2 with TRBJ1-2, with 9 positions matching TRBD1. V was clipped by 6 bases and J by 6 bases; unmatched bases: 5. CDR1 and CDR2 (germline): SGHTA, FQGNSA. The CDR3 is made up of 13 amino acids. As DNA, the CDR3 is TGTGCCAGCAGTCTGGACAGGGGAAATGGCTACACCTTC. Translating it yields CASSLDRGNGYTF.

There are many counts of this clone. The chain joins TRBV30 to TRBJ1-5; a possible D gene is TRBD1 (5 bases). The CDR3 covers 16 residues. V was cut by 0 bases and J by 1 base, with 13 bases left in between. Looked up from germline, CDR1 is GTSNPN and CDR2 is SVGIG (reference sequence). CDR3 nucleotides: TGTGCCTGGAGTGTAGGAACAGGTCTAAGCAATCAGCCCCAGCATTTT. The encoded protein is CAWSVGTGLSNQPQHF.

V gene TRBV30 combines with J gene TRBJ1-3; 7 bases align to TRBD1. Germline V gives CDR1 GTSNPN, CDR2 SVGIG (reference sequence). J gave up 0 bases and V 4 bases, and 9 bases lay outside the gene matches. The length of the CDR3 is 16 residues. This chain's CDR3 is CAWTLDKGASGNTIYF. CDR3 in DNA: TGTGCCTGGACCCTTGACAAGGGGGCCTCTGGAAACACCATATATTTT.

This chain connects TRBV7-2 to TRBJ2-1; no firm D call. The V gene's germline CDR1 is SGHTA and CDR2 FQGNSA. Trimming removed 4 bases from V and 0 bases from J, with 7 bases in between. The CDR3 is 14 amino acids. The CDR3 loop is CASSSQSSYNEQFF. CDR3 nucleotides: TGTGCCAGCAGCTCCCAGTCCTCCTACAATGAGCAGTTCTTC.